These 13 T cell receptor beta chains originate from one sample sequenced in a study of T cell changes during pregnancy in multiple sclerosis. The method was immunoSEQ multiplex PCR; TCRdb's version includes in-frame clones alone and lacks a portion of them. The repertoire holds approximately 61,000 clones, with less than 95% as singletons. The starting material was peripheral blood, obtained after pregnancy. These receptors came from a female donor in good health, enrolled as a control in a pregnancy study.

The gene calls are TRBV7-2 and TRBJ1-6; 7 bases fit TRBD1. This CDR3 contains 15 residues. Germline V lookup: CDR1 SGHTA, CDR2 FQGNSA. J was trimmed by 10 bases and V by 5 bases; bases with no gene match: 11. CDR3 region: CASSLGTVGASPLHF. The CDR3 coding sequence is TGTGCCAGCAGCCTAGGGACAGTCGGAGCCTCACCCCTCCACTTT.

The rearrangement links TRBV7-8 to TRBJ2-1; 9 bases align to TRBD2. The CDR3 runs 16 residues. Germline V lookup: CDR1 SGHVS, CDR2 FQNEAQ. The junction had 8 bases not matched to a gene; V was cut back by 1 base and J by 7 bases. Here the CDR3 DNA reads TGTGCCAGCAGCTTAGGGTGGAGCGGGGGGCGGAATGAGCAGTTCTTC. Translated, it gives CASSLGWSGGRNEQFF.

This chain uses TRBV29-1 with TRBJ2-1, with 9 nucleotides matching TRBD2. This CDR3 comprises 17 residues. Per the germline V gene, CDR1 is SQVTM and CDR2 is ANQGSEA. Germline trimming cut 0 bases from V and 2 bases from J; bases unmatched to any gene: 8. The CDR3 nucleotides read TGCAGCGTTGAAGATCGCCTGCGGGAGGGTACCTACAATGAGCAGTTCTTC. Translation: CSVEDRLREGTYNEQFF.

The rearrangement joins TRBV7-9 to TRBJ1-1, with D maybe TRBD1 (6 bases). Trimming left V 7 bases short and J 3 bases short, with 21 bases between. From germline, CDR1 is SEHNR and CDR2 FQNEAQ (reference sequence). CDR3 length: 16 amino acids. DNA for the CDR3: TGTGCCAGCACCTCGCGGGGGGGGGCGGCGGACACTGAAGCTTTCTTT. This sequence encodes CASTSRGGAADTEAFF. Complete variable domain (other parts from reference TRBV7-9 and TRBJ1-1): DTGVSQNPRHKITKRGQNVTFRCDPISEHNRLYWYRQTLGQGPEFLTYFQNEAQLEKSRLLSDRFSAERPKGSFSTLEIQRTEQGDSAMYLCASTSRGGAADTEAFFGQGTRLTVV.

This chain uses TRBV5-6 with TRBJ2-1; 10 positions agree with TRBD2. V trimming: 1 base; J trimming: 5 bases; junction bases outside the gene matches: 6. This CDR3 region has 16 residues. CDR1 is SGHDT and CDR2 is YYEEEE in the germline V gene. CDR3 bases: TGTGCCAGCAGCTTGTTTAGTACTAGCGGGAACAATGAGCAGTTCTTC. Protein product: CASSLFSTSGNNEQFF. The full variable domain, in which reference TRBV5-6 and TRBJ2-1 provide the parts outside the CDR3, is DAGVTQSPTHLIKTRGQQVTLRCSPKSGHDTVSWYQQALGQGPQFIFQYYEEEERQRGNFPDRFSGHQFPNYSSELNVNALLLGDSALYLCASSLFSTSGNNEQFFGPGTRLTVL.

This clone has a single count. DNA for the CDR3: TGTGCCAGCAGTTACTCGTGGACAGGGAGCCCTGAAGCTTTCTTT. As protein: CASSYSWTGSPEAFF. The V call is TRBV6-5, the J call TRBJ1-1; 8 bases are shared with TRBD1. The CDR3 covers 15 residues. J lost 6 bases, V lost 0 bases, and 6 bases had no gene match. Germline loops: CDR1 MNHEY, CDR2 SVGAGI.

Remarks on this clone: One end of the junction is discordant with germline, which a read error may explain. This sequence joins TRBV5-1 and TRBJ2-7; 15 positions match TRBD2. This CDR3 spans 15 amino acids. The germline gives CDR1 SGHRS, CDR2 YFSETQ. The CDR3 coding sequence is TGTGCCAGCAGCGGACTAGCGGGGGGGAACTACGAGCAGTACTTC. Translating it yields CASSGLAGGNYEQYF.

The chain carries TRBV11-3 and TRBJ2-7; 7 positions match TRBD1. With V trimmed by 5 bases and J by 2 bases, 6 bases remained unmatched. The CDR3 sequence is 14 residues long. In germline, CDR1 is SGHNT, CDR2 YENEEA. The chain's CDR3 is CASSGTGEAYEQYF. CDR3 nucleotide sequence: TGTGCCAGCAGCGGAACAGGGGAAGCCTACGAGCAGTACTTC. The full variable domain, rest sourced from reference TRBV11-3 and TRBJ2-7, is EAGVVQSPRYKIIEKKQPVAFWCNPISGHNTLYWYLQNLGQGPELLIRYENEEAVDDSQLPKDRFSAERLKGVDSTLKIQPAELGDSAVYLCASSGTGEAYEQYFGPGTRLTVT.

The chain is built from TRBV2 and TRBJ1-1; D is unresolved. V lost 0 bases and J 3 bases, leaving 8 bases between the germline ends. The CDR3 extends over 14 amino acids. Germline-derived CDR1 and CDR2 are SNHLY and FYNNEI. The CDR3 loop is CASSEASVHTEAFF. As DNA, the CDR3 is TGTGCCAGCAGTGAAGCTTCAGTACACACTGAAGCTTTCTTT.

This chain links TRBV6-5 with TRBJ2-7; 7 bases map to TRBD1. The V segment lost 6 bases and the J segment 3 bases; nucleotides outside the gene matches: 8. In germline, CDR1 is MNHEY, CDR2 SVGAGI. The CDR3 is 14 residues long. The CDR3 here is CASSLLGQFYEQYF. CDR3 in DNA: TGTGCCAGCAGCTTACTGGGACAGTTCTACGAGCAGTACTTC.

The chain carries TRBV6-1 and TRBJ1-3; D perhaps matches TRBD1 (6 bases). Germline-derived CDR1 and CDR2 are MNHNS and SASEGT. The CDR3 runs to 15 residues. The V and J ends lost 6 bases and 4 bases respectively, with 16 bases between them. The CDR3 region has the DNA TGTGCCAGCAGGGACCCACAGGGTCTGGGAAACACCATATATTTT. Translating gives CASRDPQGLGNTIYF.

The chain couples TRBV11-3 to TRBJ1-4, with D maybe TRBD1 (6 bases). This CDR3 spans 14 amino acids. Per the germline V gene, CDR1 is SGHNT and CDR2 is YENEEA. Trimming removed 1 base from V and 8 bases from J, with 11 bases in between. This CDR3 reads CASSLGRDKEKLFF. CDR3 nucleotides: TGTGCCAGCAGCTTAGGAAGGGACAAGGAAAAACTGTTTTTT.

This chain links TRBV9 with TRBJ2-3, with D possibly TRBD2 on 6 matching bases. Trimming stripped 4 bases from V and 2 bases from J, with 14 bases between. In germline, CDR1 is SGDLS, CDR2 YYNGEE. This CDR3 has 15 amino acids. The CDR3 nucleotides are TGTGCCAGCAGCCCCGGCGGGGCTTTCACAGATACGCAGTATTTT. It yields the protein CASSPGGAFTDTQYF.